This entry is about one T cell receptor (beta chain). Its antigen remains undetermined. Base qualities are not at hand, and no much larger clone is one base apart. In the prospective study, participants were 18 to 89 years old, resided in fewer than 25 geographic areas of the United States, and were enrolled through a virtual design. To assign participants to cohorts, the prospective study relied on clinical history that participants themselves reported in a screening survey and a study questionnaire. Exposed participants had been in contact with someone with a PCR-confirmed or clinician-diagnosed COVID-19 case within 2 weeks of study entry. Mobile phlebotomists in the prospective study collected whole blood, serum and a nasopharyngeal or oropharyngeal swab from every participant. Additional blood draws and questionnaires over an approximately 2-month period could optionally be provided by prospective study participants. Prospective study blood samples were shipped either frozen or at room temperature before DNA extraction.

TCRbeta CDR3 regions were amplified from genomic DNA using the immunoSEQ Assay, a bias-controlled multiplex PCR. In the source study's methods: The number of nucleated cells in each sample was estimated by amplification of reference gene primers within the assay. To quantify the absolute abundance of each unique TCRbeta CDR3 rearrangement, sequence reads were collapsed and filtered. For each sample, productive Simpson clonality was calculated as the square root of Simpson's diversity index across productive rearrangements. Imported from immuneACCESS, the table was reduced by TCRdb to in-frame sequences with V and J called. These copies leave out some clones; in studies compared against another copy, an unresolved V gene accounts for under half, and the cause of the remainder is not known. D and trimming were read from the DNA, whereas the V and J calls and clone size are those reported in that table. This sample gives around 160,000 clones in total; over 80% of them show up just once. Together, the top ten hold 5% to 7% of the sample.

The data derive from a study of blood T cell repertoires in COVID-19 (dated by TCRdb to 2018 to 2021). For the wider study: Samples covering the acute and convalescent phases of COVID-19 were provided by collaborators in the United States, Italy and Spain. Deeply sampled blood TCRbeta repertoires from subjects exposed to, actively infected with, or recovered from COVID-19 were included in the dataset. Nearly every sample came with metadata listing a de-identified subject ID, COVID-19 status, age in years and sex. Samples were obtained from the ongoing ImmuneRACE study (first 160 participants) and from approximately 1,200 subjects provided by 6 global collaborators. The material from the prospective study consisted of cDNA or gDNA derived from T cells, B-cell-depleted T cells, or PBMCs. The repertoires were released in a freely available public database meant as a resource for research on the immune response to SARS-CoV-2. HLA class I and class II types, where available, came from metadata supplied by the sample provider rather than from assay-based typing.

CDR1 and CDR2, per the germline V gene, are SGHTA and FQGNSA. From the cysteine through the phenylalanine, the CDR3 covers 15 amino acids. The CDR3 DNA has 45 bases and is translated from base 1. The junction shows trimming of 1 base on V and 8 bases on J, and the gene matches do not reach 3 bases of it. Overall results and qualifications from the work: Clinical and demographic metadata were provided uncurated, with the amount varying by source and participant.

Sequencing was carried out using PBMCs or T cells enriched from blood (not recorded which). This receptor was taken from a woman aged 45-65 years who had been exposed to COVID-19. The chain is encoded by TRBV7-2 joined to TRBJ1-4, with 11 bases matching TRBD1. The CDR3 protein is CASSLGTGGAEKLFF. The nucleotides read TGTGCCAGCAGCTTAGGGACAGGGGGCGCGGAAAAACTGTTTTTT. Full variable domain (CDR3 extended with the reference TRBV7-2 and TRBJ1-4 proteins): GAGVSQSPSNKVTEKGKDVELRCDPISGHTALYWYRQSLGQGLEFLIYFQGNSAPDKSGLPSDRFSAERTGGSVSTLTIQRTQQEDSAVYLCASSLGTGGAEKLFFGSGTQLSVL.